This TCR beta chain was captured by sequencing in a study of CD8 T cells in ankylosing spondylitis. Study-wide points: Researchers report that disease-linked clones proved CD8+ and relatively rare in peripheral blood. A subset of motif variants has previously been described in the synovial fluid and blood of reactive arthritis. Seemingly characteristic of ankylosing spondylitis blood was a TCR beta motif consisting of several highly homologous variants.

This CDR3 has 15 amino acids. After removal of 3 bases from V and 0 bases from J, the junction contained 5 bases not matched to a gene. This clonotype was detected ten times or more. Its matching antigen is unknown. TCRdb reprocessed the 5' RACE reads with MiXCR, giving one entry per CDR3 protein. The table records some 220,000 distinct CDR3 sequences, around 7.9% of them present only once. Sequences were obtained from blood, either unsorted or a sorted T cell fraction (not recorded which). The sequence came from a male donor with ankylosing spondylitis. This rearrangement joins TRBV12-3 or TRBV12-4 to TRBJ2-7; TRBD2 matches 7 bases. The CDR3 protein is CASSFGRYVSYEQYF. CDR3 nucleotide sequence: TGTGCCAGCAGTTTCGGGAGGTACGTCTCCTACGAGCAGTACTTC.